The entry below gives a single TCR beta chain sequence along with its context. Assay used: immunoSEQ multiplex PCR; TCRdb lists only in-frame clones, some missing. The sample lists 75,000 to 100,000 clones, 83% seen once, with 25% to 30% in the top ten. The record originates from a study of blood T cell repertoires in COVID-19. The CDR3 has 15 amino acids. V gave up 1 base and J gave up 4 bases, with 13 bases separating them. The germline CDR1 and CDR2 sequences are MNHEY and SMNVEV (reference sequence). This chain uses TRBV27 with TRBJ2-5, with D possibly TRBD2 on 6 matching bases. This clonotype was obtained from a woman at least 80 years old with acute or convalescent COVID-19. Material for sequencing was peripheral blood. This CDR3 is CASSLLSGDPETQYF. In DNA form, the CDR3 reads TGTGCCAGCAGTTTATTATCGGGGGACCCAGAGACCCAGTACTTC.